This T cell receptor (beta chain) was sequenced during a study of blood T cell repertoires in COVID-19. Study background: Samples of COVID-19 (acute and convalescent) were obtained from the United States, Italy and Spain. The analysed material was cDNA or gDNA that came from T cells, B-cell-depleted T cells, or PBMCs.

Profiled with immunoSEQ multiplex PCR; TCRdb holds only in-frame clones, not every one. The top ten hold 3% to 4% of the sample, which has a few hundred thousand clones, around 85% seen once. There are 18 residues in the CDR3. V shed 0 bases, J shed 3 bases, and the junction held 9 bases outside the gene matches. From germline, CDR1 is LGHDT and CDR2 YNNKEL (reference sequence). The age range of participants was 18 to 89 years, with residence in about 25 US areas. The receptor comes from a woman aged 40 to 49 with acute COVID-19. The rearrangement uses TRBV3-1 (or the pseudogene TRBV3-2) and TRBJ2-3; 10 positions agree with TRBD2. Sequences were obtained from PBMCs or T cells enriched from blood (not recorded which). CDR3 nucleotides: TGTGCCAGCAGCCAAGAGTTAGCGGGAGGAGGGTTGACAGATACGCAGTATTTT. This encodes CASSQELAGGGLTDTQYF.